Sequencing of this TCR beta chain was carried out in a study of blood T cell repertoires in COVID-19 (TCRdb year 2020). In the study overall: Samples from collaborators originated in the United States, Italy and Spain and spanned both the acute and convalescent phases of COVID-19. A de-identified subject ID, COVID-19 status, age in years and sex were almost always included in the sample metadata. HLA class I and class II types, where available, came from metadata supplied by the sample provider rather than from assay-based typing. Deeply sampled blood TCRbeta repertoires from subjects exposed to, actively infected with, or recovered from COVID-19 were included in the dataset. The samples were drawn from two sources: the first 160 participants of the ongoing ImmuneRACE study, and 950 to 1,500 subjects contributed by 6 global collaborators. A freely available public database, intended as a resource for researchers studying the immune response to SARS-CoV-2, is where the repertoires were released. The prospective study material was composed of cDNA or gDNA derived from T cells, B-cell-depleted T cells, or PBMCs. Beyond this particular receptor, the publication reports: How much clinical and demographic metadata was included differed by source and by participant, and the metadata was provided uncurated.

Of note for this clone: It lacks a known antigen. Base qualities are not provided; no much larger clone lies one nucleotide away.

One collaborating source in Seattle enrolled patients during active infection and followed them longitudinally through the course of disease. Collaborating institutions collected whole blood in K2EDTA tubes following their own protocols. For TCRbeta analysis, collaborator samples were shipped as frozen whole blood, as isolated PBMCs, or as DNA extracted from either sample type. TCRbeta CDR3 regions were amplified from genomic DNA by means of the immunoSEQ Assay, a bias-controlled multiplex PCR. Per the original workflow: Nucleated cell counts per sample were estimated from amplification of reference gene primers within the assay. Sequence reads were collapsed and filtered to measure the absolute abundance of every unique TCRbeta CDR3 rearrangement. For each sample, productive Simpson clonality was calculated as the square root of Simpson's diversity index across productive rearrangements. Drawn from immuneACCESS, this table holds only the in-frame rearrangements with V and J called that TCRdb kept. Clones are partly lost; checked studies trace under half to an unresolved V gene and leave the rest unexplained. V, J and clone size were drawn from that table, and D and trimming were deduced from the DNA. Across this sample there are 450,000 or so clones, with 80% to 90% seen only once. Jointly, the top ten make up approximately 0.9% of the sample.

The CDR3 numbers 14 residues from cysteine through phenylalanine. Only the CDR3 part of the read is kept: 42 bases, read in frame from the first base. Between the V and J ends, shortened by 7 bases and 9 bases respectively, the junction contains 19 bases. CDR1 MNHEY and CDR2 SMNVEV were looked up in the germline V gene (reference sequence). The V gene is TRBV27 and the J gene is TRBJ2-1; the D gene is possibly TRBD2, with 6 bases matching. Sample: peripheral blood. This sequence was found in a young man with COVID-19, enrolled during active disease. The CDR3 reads CASTPGLLNAEQFF. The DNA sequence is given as TGTGCCAGCACGCCGGGACTGCTCAACGCTGAGCAGTTCTTC.